The present T cell receptor beta chain was sequenced within a study of blood T cell repertoires in COVID-19. Enrolled through a virtual design, the participants were between about 18 and 100 years of age and came from about two dozen US areas. No more than 2 weeks before study entry, exposed participants had met a case of COVID-19. Original processing notes: The assay estimated nucleated cells by amplifying reference gene primers. TCRdb keeps only in-frame clones here, not all; method: immunoSEQ multiplex PCR. That table furnishes V, J and clone size, whereas the DNA furnished D and trimming. The top ten clones hold 5% to 8% of a sample with 270,000 or so clones, 70% to 90% of them seen once. The CDR3 spans 13 residues. V dropped 6 bases and J dropped 8 bases, with 16 bases sitting between them.

This chain links TRBV12-3 or TRBV12-4 with TRBJ1-1; D possibly corresponds to TRBD1 (6 bases). The sequence came from a woman aged 50 to 60 who had been exposed to COVID-19. Sequenced material: PBMCs or T cells enriched from blood (not recorded which). CDR3 coding DNA: TGTGCCAGCAGGCCCACAGGGCCAGTCGAAGCTTTCTTT. Translating it yields CASRPTGPVEAFF.